This record looks at one T cell receptor beta chain sequence and its context. The antigen is unknown. Germline-derived CDR1 and CDR2 are MDHEN and SYDVKM. The length of the CDR3 is 14 residues. J was trimmed by 7 bases and V by 6 bases; bases with no gene match: 7. The data were obtained in a study of shared clonotypes between healthy human individuals. Cells designated naive CD8 were CD45RO-negative and were positively selected for CCR7, with terminally differentiated effector memory CD45RA+ cells excluded. Overall study findings and caveats: Only blood was sampled, and tissue TCR repertoires likely differ from blood ones. A handful of donors held 5% to 5.5% of naive CD4 clonotypes in common. A generally larger estimated richness was seen in naive subsets than in memory subsets.

Profiled with immunoSEQ multiplex PCR; TCRdb holds only in-frame clones, not every one. The sample yields roughly 810,000 clones, approximately 97% seen once. The chain couples TRBV28 to TRBJ1-4; 8 positions agree with TRBD1. Sequenced material: naive CD8+ T cells sorted from blood. The TCR sequence derives from a man aged 25 to 45 in good health. CDR3 sequence: CASSKDREGEKLFF. CDR3 nucleotide sequence: TGTGCCAGCAGCAAGGACAGGGAGGGTGAAAAACTGTTTTTT.